The 29 T cell receptor beta chains given below trace back to one sample, sequenced in a study of T cell repertoires in cytomegalovirus infection. TCRdb ran MiXCR on the reads and lists one entry per CDR3 protein. The sample has some 180,000 distinct CDR3 sequences; 17% are singletons. Sequenced sample: CD8+ T cells from PBMCs. The receptors come from a human donor in good health (CMV status not recorded). Some clones in this sample may be carry-over from other donors' samples.

The chain recombines TRBV20-1 with TRBJ1-2; possibly TRBD1 for D (6 bases). The CDR3 consists of 14 residues. Trimming shortened V by 6 bases and J by 4 bases, and 18 bases separated the two germline ends. The V gene's germline CDR1 is DFQATT and CDR2 SNEGSKA (reference sequence). CDR3 region: CSAGRDNRSYGYTF. In nucleotides, the CDR3 is TGCAGTGCGGGCCGGGACAATCGCTCCTATGGCTACACCTTC.

This chain uses TRBV10-3 with TRBJ2-7; 11 bases fit TRBD1. The CDR3 sequence is 15 residues long. V gave up 10 bases and J gave up 0 bases; unmatched junction bases: 8. The germline V gene encodes CDR1 ENHRY and CDR2 SYGVKD. CDR3 nucleotide sequence: TGTGCCACAGAAACCGGGACAGGGGGCTCCTACGAGCAGTACTTC. It encodes CATETGTGGSYEQYF.

This chain connects TRBV9 to TRBJ2-7, with D maybe TRBD1 (6 bases). CDR1 SGDLS and CDR2 YYNGEE come from the germline V gene. The CDR3 loop spans 15 amino acids. The V end lost 4 bases, the J end lost 0 bases, and 14 bases lay between the germline ends. The CDR3 DNA is TGTGCCAGCAGCCAGGGACACCTTAGCTCCTACGAGCAGTACTTC. It specifies CASSQGHLSSYEQYF.

This clonotype occurred a few times. The V call is TRBV7-8, the J call TRBJ1-4; D gene unclear. The CDR3 is made up of 14 amino acids. Deletions cut 2 bases from V and 8 bases from J, with 12 bases between. Germline CDR1 and CDR2: SGHVS and FQNEAQ. The CDR3 is CASSLLGGVEKLFF. The CDR3 DNA reads TGTGCCAGCAGCTTATTGGGAGGCGTCGAAAAACTGTTTTTT.

This clonotype has just a few counts. The chain links TRBV28 to TRBJ2-5; D is uncertain. Germline CDR1 is MDHEN and CDR2 is SYDVKM. Trimming took off 7 bases at V and 4 bases at J, with 13 bases between the two ends. This CDR3 is built from 13 residues. The CDR3 spells CASTQFPGETQYF. CDR3 DNA: TGTGCCAGCACCCAGTTCCCTGGAGAGACCCAGTACTTC. Together with reference TRBV28 and TRBJ2-5, the CDR3 gives the full variable domain: DVKVTQSSRYLVKRTGEKVFLECVQDMDHENMFWYRQDPGLGLRLIYFSYDVKMKEKGDIPEGYSVSREKKERFSLILESASTNQTSMYLCASTQFPGETQYFGPGTRLLVL.

This clonotype showed up just a few times. This chain links TRBV9 with TRBJ2-1; D is undetermined. Germline CDR1 reads SGDLS; CDR2 reads YYNGEE. This CDR3 is 14 amino acids long. Trimming removed 0 bases at V and 6 bases at J, with 10 bases between. The CDR3, as DNA: TGTGCCAGCAGCGTAGCGTTAGCTAGCAATGAGCAGTTCTTC. It is translated as CASSVALASNEQFF.

The chain has TRBV7-8 and TRBJ2-7; D is ambiguous. The CDR3 runs to 13 residues. V lost 3 bases and J lost 0, with 6 bases in between. From germline, CDR1 is SGHVS and CDR2 FQNEAQ. CDR3 nucleotides: TGTGCCAGCAGCTTTCGGAGCTCCTACGAGCAGTACTTC. Encoded protein: CASSFRSSYEQYF.

This chain joins TRBV6-2 or TRBV6-3 and TRBJ2-3; TRBD2 agrees at 9 bases. The ends lost 5 bases at V and 9 bases at J; junction bases unmatched: 15. The germline V gene has CDR1 MNHEY and CDR2 SVGEGT. The CDR3 covers 16 residues. Here the CDR3 reads CASSPLAGALLETQYF. As DNA, the CDR3 is TGTGCCAGCAGTCCGTTAGCGGGGGCCCTCCTAGAGACGCAGTATTTT.

This clonotype was observed at least ten times. The genes are TRBV7-2 and TRBJ2-1; 9 bases fit TRBD2. The CDR3 extends over 18 amino acids. Germline CDR1 reads SGHTA; CDR2 reads FQGNSA. Trimming at V came to 2 bases and at J to 4 bases, leaving 12 bases not matched to a gene. The CDR3 region has the DNA TGTGCCAGCAGCTTATTAATATGGGGTAGCGGGGGATACAATGAGCAGTTCTTC. Translating it yields CASSLLIWGSGGYNEQFF.

The chain employs TRBV6-2 or TRBV6-3 and TRBJ2-7, with D perhaps matching TRBD2 (6 bases). Trimming took off 5 bases at V and 5 bases at J, with 16 bases between the two ends. From germline, CDR1 is MNHEY and CDR2 SVGEGT. The CDR3 extends over 14 amino acids. This CDR3 is CASSVLGGSNEQYF. The CDR3 bases are TGTGCCAGCAGTGTCCTCGGGGGAAGCAACGAGCAGTACTTC.

This clonotype showed up just a few times. The chain carries TRBV7-9 and TRBJ1-2, with unresolved D. Trimming removed 1 base from V and 5 bases from J, with 5 bases in between. Germline V gene lookup returns CDR1 SEHNR and CDR2 FQNEAQ (reference sequence). The CDR3 extends over 12 amino acids. The DNA of the CDR3 is TGTGCCAGCAGCTTAGTCCCTTATGGCTACACCTTC. As protein: CASSLVPYGYTF.

CDR3: CASSPYRTGLWGYTF. The DNA for the CDR3 is TGTGCCAGCAGCCCCTACCGGACAGGCCTCTGGGGCTACACCTTC. This chain uses TRBV14 with TRBJ1-2, with 7 bases aligning to TRBD1. Germline assignment: CDR1 SGHDN and CDR2 FVKESK. J gave up 8 bases and V 4 bases, and 13 bases lay outside the gene matches. The CDR3 runs 15 residues.

This sequence joins TRBV30 and TRBJ1-2; 7 bases match TRBD1. The V segment lost 3 bases and the J segment 5 bases; nucleotides outside the gene matches: 12. The germline gives CDR1 GTSNPN, CDR2 SVGIG (reference sequence). CDR3 size: 15 residues. CDR3 loop: CAWSAVTGTGYGYTF. The CDR3 nucleotides are TGTGCCTGGAGCGCGGTGACAGGGACGGGGTATGGCTACACCTTC.

V and J are TRBV29-1 and TRBJ2-3, with 7 positions matching TRBD1. Germline CDR1 SQVTM, CDR2 ANQGSEA. V lost 3 bases to trimming and J lost 7 bases; unmatched junction nucleotides: 4. The CDR3 contains 12 residues. The CDR3 spells CSVDPGQNTQYF. CDR3 DNA sequence: TGCAGCGTTGACCCGGGACAGAATACGCAGTATTTT.

CDR3 sequence: CSALGGPGELFF. DNA for the CDR3: TGCAGCGCCTTAGGGGGACCCGGGGAGCTGTTTTTT. V usage is TRBV29-1 and J usage is TRBJ2-2; TRBD1 is a possible D gene (6 bases). This CDR3 contains 12 residues. V was cut by 7 bases and J by 6 bases, with 12 bases left in between. Germline loops: CDR1 SQVTM, CDR2 ANQGSEA.

This clonotype came up a few times. The rearrangement links TRBV15 to TRBJ2-4; D is uncertain. Per the germline V gene, CDR1 is LNHNV and CDR2 is YYDKDF (reference sequence). This CDR3 is built from 15 residues. V lost 0 bases, J lost 10 bases, and 16 bases lay in between. CDR3 in DNA: TGTGCCACCAGCAGAGATGTTGGCAGGTATCATATTCAGTACTTC. Its protein product is CATSRDVGRYHIQYF.

There are many counts of this clonotype. This sequence joins TRBV7-6 and TRBJ2-7, with D tentatively TRBD1 (5 bases). CDR3 length: 15 residues. Germline values: CDR1 SGHVS, CDR2 FNYEAQ. V lost 0 bases, J lost 3 bases, and 12 bases lay in between. CDR3 in amino acids: CASSLAPQGDYEQYF. DNA of the CDR3: TGTGCCAGCAGCTTAGCGCCGCAGGGTGACTACGAGCAGTACTTC.

The rearrangement uses TRBV20-1 and TRBJ2-1; the D is unclear. Trimming pared 6 bases from V and 8 bases from J, leaving 14 bases between. The CDR3 covers 12 residues. Germline CDR1 reads DFQATT; CDR2 reads SNEGSKA (reference sequence). The chain's CDR3 is CSARAKKYEQFF. The CDR3, as DNA: TGCAGTGCCCGGGCGAAGAAGTATGAGCAGTTCTTC.

The chain couples TRBV11-1 to TRBJ2-1; D may be TRBD1 (7 bases). CDR1 is SGHAT and CDR2 is FQDESV in the germline V gene (reference sequence). The V end lost 6 bases, the J end lost 13 bases, and 16 bases lay between the germline ends. This CDR3 is 12 amino acids long. CDR3 nucleotide sequence: TGTGCCAGCAGATCGGAGGGGGCACCTCAGTTCTTC. Residues: CASRSEGAPQFF.

The rearrangement uses TRBV7-2 and TRBJ2-3; a possible D gene is TRBD1 (5 bases). CDR1 is SGHTA, CDR2 FQGNSA, per germline. The V and J ends lost 4 bases and 2 bases respectively, with 16 bases between them. The CDR3 covers 16 residues. This CDR3 is CASSSGRNRFTDTQYF. The CDR3 region has the DNA TGTGCCAGCAGCTCCGGGCGGAACAGGTTCACAGATACGCAGTATTTT.

J is TRBJ1-1 and V is TRBV7-6, with D uncertain. The CDR3 loop spans 10 amino acids. Germline loops: CDR1 SGHVS, CDR2 FNYEAQ. V lost 1 base and J 8 bases, leaving 2 bases between the germline ends. The CDR3 bases are TGTGCCAGCAGCTTAGAAGAAGCTTTCTTT. It is translated as CASSLEEAFF.

The rearrangement joins TRBV27 to TRBJ1-1, with a tentative D call TRBD1 (6 bases). The V end was cut by 3 bases, the J end by 5 bases, with 13 bases between. CDR1 is MNHEY and CDR2 is SMNVEV in the germline V gene (reference sequence). The CDR3 consists of 14 residues. CDR3 loop: CASSFRGGRTEAFF. The CDR3 DNA sequence: TGTGCCAGCAGTTTCAGGGGCGGAAGGACTGAAGCTTTCTTT.

The sample holds a few counts of this clonotype. The J gene is TRBJ2-1, the V gene TRBV6-2 or TRBV6-3; D perhaps matches TRBD1 (6 bases). Germline CDR1 reads MNHEY; CDR2 reads SVGEGT. V was clipped by 2 bases and J by 10 bases, with 12 bases between them. The CDR3 has 13 amino acids. In nucleotides, the CDR3 is TGTGCCAGCAGTTACGGGGACAAATTAGAGCAGTTCTTC. Translating gives CASSYGDKLEQFF.

This sequence joins TRBV6-2 or TRBV6-3 and TRBJ2-7; D possibly matches TRBD1 or TRBD2 (5 bases each). From germline, CDR1 is MNHEY and CDR2 SVGEGT. The CDR3 sequence is 17 residues long. Trimming pared 6 bases from V and 4 bases from J, leaving 25 bases between. CDR3 residues: CASRYDGAGPRTYEQYF. DNA for the CDR3: TGTGCCAGCAGATACGACGGGGCGGGTCCCCGGACATACGAGCAGTACTTC.

The V and J genes are TRBV7-9 and TRBJ2-7, with D possibly being TRBD2 (5 bases). The germline gives CDR1 SEHNR, CDR2 FQNEAQ (reference sequence). V gave up 7 bases and J gave up 0 bases, with 10 bases separating them. The CDR3 covers 13 residues. The CDR3 coding sequence is TGTGCCAGCACCCCGGGGATCTCCTACGAGCAGTACTTC. It is translated as CASTPGISYEQYF.

The chain uses TRBV6-5 and TRBJ2-5; 9 bases are a match to TRBD2. This CDR3 spans 18 amino acids. Germline V gene data show CDR1 as MNHEY and CDR2 as SVGAGI. J lost 2 bases, V lost 1 base, and 11 bases had no gene match. This chain's CDR3 is CASSYWVGLAGSQETQYF. CDR3 bases: TGTGCCAGCAGTTACTGGGTCGGTCTAGCGGGGTCACAAGAGACCCAGTACTTC.

This chain connects TRBV19 to TRBJ1-4; no definite D call. CDR1 is LNHDA, CDR2 SQIVND, per germline (reference sequence). V was clipped by 2 bases and J by 8 bases, with 12 bases between them. The CDR3 loop spans 14 amino acids. The CDR3 DNA follows: TGTGCCAGTAGTATAAAGAAACCGCAAGAAAAACTGTTTTTT. It encodes CASSIKKPQEKLFF.

The chain uses TRBV28 and TRBJ2-5; D might be TRBD2 (6 bases). Per germline, CDR1 MDHEN and CDR2 SYDVKM. This CDR3 contains 15 residues. V gave up 5 bases and J gave up 7 bases, with 20 bases separating them. In nucleotides, the CDR3 is TGTGCCAGCAGTCCCACCGATGGCTATAGCGGGACCCAGTACTTC. Translating gives CASSPTDGYSGTQYF.

This clonotype showed up just once. V and J are TRBV20-1 and TRBJ2-7; 9 nucleotides match TRBD1. The CDR3 contains 14 residues. V was pared by 2 bases and J by 6 bases, with 8 bases of the junction left unmatched. Germline CDR1 and CDR2: DFQATT and SNEGSKA (reference sequence). The CDR3 loop is CSARYPGQGSEQYF. The CDR3 nucleotides are TGCAGTGCTAGATACCCGGGACAGGGTTCCGAGCAGTACTTC.